This TCR beta chain was profiled in a study of shared clonotypes between healthy human individuals. This clone was detected a few times. Sequencing used immunoSEQ multiplex PCR; TCRdb keeps in-frame clones, though not all of them. The sample lists approximately 1,000,000 clones, about 84% occurring once. This CDR3 comprises 14 residues. Trimming removed 4 bases from V and 1 base from J; junction bases left unmatched: 2. Germline loops: CDR1 SGHVS, CDR2 FQNEAQ. The rearrangement uses TRBV7-8 and TRBJ1-1; 8 bases fit TRBD1. Sequenced: memory CD4+ T cells from PBMCs. Subset denoted: CD45RA-negative fraction. This receptor was taken from a man younger than 35 in good health. Some clones in this sample may be carry-over from other donors' samples. The CDR3 nucleotides read TGTGCCAGCAGCTCCGGACAGGGGAACACTGAAGCTTTCTTT. Translated, it gives CASSSGQGNTEAFF.